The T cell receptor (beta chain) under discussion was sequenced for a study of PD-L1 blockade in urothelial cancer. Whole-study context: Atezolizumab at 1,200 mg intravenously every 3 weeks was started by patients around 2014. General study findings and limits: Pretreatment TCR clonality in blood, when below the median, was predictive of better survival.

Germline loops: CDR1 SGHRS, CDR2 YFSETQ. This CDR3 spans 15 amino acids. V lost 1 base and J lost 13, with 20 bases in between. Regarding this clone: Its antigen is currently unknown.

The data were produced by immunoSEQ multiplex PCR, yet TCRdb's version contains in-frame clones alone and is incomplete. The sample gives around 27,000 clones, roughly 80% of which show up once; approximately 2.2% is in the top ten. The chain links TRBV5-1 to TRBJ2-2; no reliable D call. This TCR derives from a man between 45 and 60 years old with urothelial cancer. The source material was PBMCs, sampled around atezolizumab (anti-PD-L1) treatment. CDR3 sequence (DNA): TGCGCCAGCAGCTTGAGTTGGCCCCCCCCACCAGTGCTGTTTTTT. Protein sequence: CASSLSWPPPPVLFF. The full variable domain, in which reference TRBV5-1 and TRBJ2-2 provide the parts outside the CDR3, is KAGVTQTPRYLIKTRGQQVTLSCSPISGHRSVSWYQQTPGQGLQFLFEYFSETQRNKGNFPGRFSGRQFSNSRSEMNVSTLELGDSALYLCASSLSWPPPPVLFFGEGSRLTVL.